This TCR beta chain was recovered during a study of Ad26.COV2.S vaccination and SARS-CoV-2 variants. Study-wide context: Ad26.COV2.S shots went into the muscle once or twice, 56 days apart.

There are 15 residues in the CDR3. The germline V and J ends were trimmed by 5 bases and 2 bases, with 13 bases remaining between them. Germline CDR1 SGHTA, CDR2 FQGNSA. Data came from immunoSEQ multiplex PCR; TCRdb stores just in-frame clones and leaves some out. The sample yields 250,000 to 300,000 clones, more than 75% seen once. This sample's treatment: over 15 received Ad26.COV2.S at low or high dose, single or two shots; several received placebo; per-sample allocation not given. The samples were gathered on day 63 after the first injection of vaccine or placebo. The chain uses TRBV7-2 and TRBJ2-1; D remains ambiguous. The specimen comprised peripheral blood, sampled in a trial of Ad26.COV2.S vaccine versus placebo. The sequence was obtained from a person aged 18-60 years who received the Ad26.COV2.S COVID-19 vaccine or a placebo. The CDR3 protein is CASSVRHNTYNEQFF. The CDR3 DNA reads as TGTGCCAGCAGCGTTAGACACAATACCTACAATGAGCAGTTCTTC.